A selection of T cell receptor beta chains follows, all from one sample in a study of blood T cell repertoires in COVID-19. Profiled with immunoSEQ multiplex PCR; TCRdb holds only in-frame clones, not every one. The sample lists 200,000 to 250,000 clones, around 89% occurring once. Sequencing was performed on PBMCs or T cells enriched from blood (not recorded which). The receptors shown here come from a man aged 30 to 39 who had been exposed to COVID-19. Both conserved end residues are part of each CDR3. A D gene is named only where the DNA matches it firmly. Clone size appears in some rows only: once, few, many, or a class for an expanded clone.

CDR3 length	D gene	V gene	clone size	J gene	CDR3 DNA	CDR3 protein
13	NA	TRBV19	NA	TRBJ1-2	TGTGCCAGTAAGGAGGTTCAACGCTATGGCTACACCTTC	CASKEVQRYGYTF
15	NA	TRBV10-3	once	TRBJ1-5	TGTGCCATCAGGGCAGGATTGGAGGTGGTTCAGCCCCAGCATTTT	CAIRAGLEVVQPQHF
13	NA	TRBV12-3/TRBV12-4	NA	TRBJ1-2	TGTGCCAGCAGCTATGTACAGGGTTATGGCTACACCTTC	CASSYVQGYGYTF
19	NA	TRBV27	NA	TRBJ2-6	TGTGCCAGCAGTGGCTCGGGGCGGGTTCAGGGGTCTGGGGCCAACGTCCTGACTTTC	CASSGSGRVQGSGANVLTF
15	TRBD1	TRBV2	NA	TRBJ2-7	TGTGCCAGCACTGAAACCGGACAGGGGGCTTTCGAGCAGTACTTC	CASTETGQGAFEQYF
13	NA	TRBV18	NA	TRBJ2-3	TGTGCCAGCTCACCCAGACAGACAGATACGCAGTATTTT	CASSPRQTDTQYF
14	NA	TRBV19	NA	TRBJ1-2	TGTGCCACCACAAAGGGGGAGAACGGCTATGGCTACACCTTC	CATTKGENGYGYTF
18	NA	TRBV5-1	NA	TRBJ1-4	TGCGCCAGCAGCTCCTCACAGGGTGCGAGGGGTCTTAATGAAAAACTGTTTTTT	CASSSSQGARGLNEKLFF
15	NA	TRBV6-5	NA	TRBJ1-5	TGTGCCAGCAGAAAAGGCATAGGGGGAGATCAGCCCCAGCATTTT	CASRKGIGGDQPQHF
13	NA	TRBV2	NA	TRBJ2-1	TGTGCCAGCGCCCTAGAGTCCTACAATGAGCAGTTCTTC	CASALESYNEQFF
15	NA	TRBV11-2	NA	TRBJ2-2	TGTGCCAGCAGCTTAGGGGGGGCGAACACCGGGGAGCTGTTTTTT	CASSLGGANTGELFF
16	TRBD1	TRBV7-3	NA	TRBJ2-2	TGTGCCAGCAGCAGACAGGGTGTGCCCAACACCGGGGAGCTGTTTTTT	CASSRQGVPNTGELFF
12	TRBD1	TRBV5-1	NA	TRBJ1-2	TGCGCCAGCGGGACAGCCCAGGGTGGCTACACCTTC	CASGTAQGGYTF
13	NA	TRBV7-9	NA	TRBJ1-1	TGTGCCAGCAGCTTTGGTCGGGGGGCTGAAGCTTTCTTT	CASSFGRGAEAFF
17	TRBD1	TRBV9	NA	TRBJ1-2	TGTGCCAGCAGCGTAGGGACAGGGGGCCGGGGTGACTATGGCTACACCTTC	CASSVGTGGRGDYGYTF
12	NA	TRBV2	once	TRBJ1-1	TGTGCCAGCAGTGCGTCGTCGACTGAAGCTTTCTTT	CASSASSTEAFF
17	NA	TRBV5-1	NA	TRBJ2-5	TGCGCCAGCAGCTTGGGGGCGGGACTCCCCTACCAAGAGACCCAGTACTTC	CASSLGAGLPYQETQYF
16	NA	TRBV5-6	NA	TRBJ1-6	TGTGCCAGCAGCTTGTTTGACTCCTGGTCTAATTCACCCCTCCACTTT	CASSLFDSWSNSPLHF
15	TRBD2	TRBV6-2/TRBV6-3	NA	TRBJ2-7	TGTGCCAGCAGTTACTCCCTAGCGGGGACCTACGAGCAGTACTTC	CASSYSLAGTYEQYF
13	NA	TRBV2	NA	TRBJ2-2	TGTGCCAGCAGACAAATGAACACCGGGGAGCTGTTTTTT	CASRQMNTGELFF
21	NA	TRBV15	NA	TRBJ2-5	TGTGCCACCAGCAGAGATTTATCAAAAAGGTGGAGCCCAGCCACCCAAGAGACCCAGTACTTC	CATSRDLSKRWSPATQETQYF
13	NA	TRBV7-3	NA	TRBJ2-2	TGTGCCAGCAGCATACTACGGGGCGGGGAGCTGTTTTTT	CASSILRGGELFF
12	NA	TRBV19	NA	TRBJ2-3	TGTGCCAGCGGGGAGTTGAGGGATACGCAGTATTTT	CASGELRDTQYF
15	TRBD1	TRBV20-1	NA	TRBJ2-7	TGCAGTGCTAGTGCCGGGACAGGGGGCATGAGCGAGCAGTACTTC	CSASAGTGGMSEQYF
15	TRBD1	TRBV7-8	NA	TRBJ1-6	TGTGCCAGCAGCTTAGAAGGGACAGGGCCTTCACCCCTCCACTTT	CASSLEGTGPSPLHF
14	TRBD1	TRBV5-4	NA	TRBJ2-5	TGTGCCAGCAGCGTCGGGACAGGACAAGAGACCCAGTACTTC	CASSVGTGQETQYF
16	NA	TRBV18	few	TRBJ1-2	TGTGCCAGCTCCCAACTCCGAGGCTCAGGGGACTATGGCTACACCTTC	CASSQLRGSGDYGYTF
13	NA	TRBV7-2	NA	TRBJ1-2	TGTGCCAGCAGCTCCATACAGGTTAATGGCTACACCTTC	CASSSIQVNGYTF
14	TRBD1	TRBV18	NA	TRBJ2-7	TGTGCCAGCTCACCGGGACAGGCACCCTACGAGCAGTACTTC	CASSPGQAPYEQYF
15	NA	TRBV4-3	NA	TRBJ1-3	TGCGCCAGCAGCCAAGATCGCGGGGTGGGAAACACCATATATTTT	CASSQDRGVGNTIYF
15	TRBD1	TRBV28	few	TRBJ2-7	TGTGCCAGCAGCGCCGCCGGGACAGGCCGACGGGAGCAGTACTTC	CASSAAGTGRREQYF
18	NA	TRBV15	NA	TRBJ2-1	TGTGCCACCAGCAGAGACCTGGGGGGGGCAAGCGTCTACAATGAGCAGTTCTTC	CATSRDLGGASVYNEQFF
16	TRBD2	TRBV4-1	NA	TRBJ2-4	TGCGCCAGCAGCCACGGACTAGCGCTGGCCAAAAACATTCAGTACTTC	CASSHGLALAKNIQYF
15	NA	TRBV6-5	NA	TRBJ1-6	TGTGCCAGCAGTTCGGAGGGGGGGCGAAATTCACCCCTCCACTTT	CASSSEGGRNSPLHF
14	NA	TRBV10-1	NA	TRBJ2-5	TGCGCCAGCAGCGAAAACAGGCGGCAAGAGACCCAGTACTTC	CASSENRRQETQYF
15	NA	TRBV7-6	NA	TRBJ1-2	TGTGCCAGCAGCTCCACCCCCGAGGGTAACTATGGCTACACCTTC	CASSSTPEGNYGYTF
13	NA	TRBV2	NA	TRBJ1-5	TGTGCCAGCAGGTTGTATAGCAATCAGCCCCAGCATTTT	CASRLYSNQPQHF
14	NA	TRBV6-2/TRBV6-3	few	TRBJ1-5	TGTGCCAGCAGCCCGGGGGGCGGGGGTCAGCCCCAGCATTTT	CASSPGGGGQPQHF
15	NA	TRBV4-2	NA	TRBJ1-5	TGTGCCAGCAGCCAAGAAATGAGTGCTGATCAGCCCCAGCATTTT	CASSQEMSADQPQHF
15	TRBD1	TRBV4-2	once	TRBJ1-3	TGTGCCAGCAGCCAAGATCGGGACAGGGGAAACACCATATATTTT	CASSQDRDRGNTIYF
16	TRBD1	TRBV6-6	NA	TRBJ2-2	TGTGCCAGCAAAATTCAGGGACAGGGGGGAACCGGGGAGCTGTTTTTT	CASKIQGQGGTGELFF
13	TRBD1	TRBV6-5	NA	TRBJ1-2	TGTGCCAGCAGTTACTCACAGGGGCAAGGCTACACCTTC	CASSYSQGQGYTF
13	NA	TRBV27	NA	TRBJ1-1	TGTGCCAGCAATCCGGGGGGGGGTACTGAAGCTTTCTTT	CASNPGGGTEAFF
13	NA	TRBV6-2/TRBV6-3	NA	TRBJ1-1	TGTGCCAGCAGTTACGGAGGGAAAACTGAAGCTTTCTTT	CASSYGGKTEAFF
13	NA	TRBV14	once	TRBJ2-1	TGTGCCAGCAGCCAAGTGACTTACAATGAGCAGTTCTTC	CASSQVTYNEQFF
16	TRBD1	TRBV4-2	NA	TRBJ2-1	TGTGCCAGCAGCCAAGGTACCGGGACAGGGGGCAATGAGCAGTTCTTC	CASSQGTGTGGNEQFF
15	TRBD1	TRBV15	NA	TRBJ2-1	TGTGCCACCAGCATGGGACAGGGGGTGTACAATGAGCAGTTCTTC	CATSMGQGVYNEQFF
16	TRBD2	TRBV7-9	NA	TRBJ2-7	TGTGCCAGCAGACCTAGCGGGGGGCGATTTTCCTACGAGCAGTACTTC	CASRPSGGRFSYEQYF
14	NA	TRBV7-6	NA	TRBJ1-1	TGTGCCAGCAGCGAACAAGAGGGGAACACTGAAGCTTTCTTT	CASSEQEGNTEAFF
14	NA	TRBV7-2	NA	TRBJ1-2	TGTGCCAGCAGCTTCTCTGGCATTGGCTATGGCTACACCTTC	CASSFSGIGYGYTF
11	NA	TRBV20-1	NA	TRBJ1-1	TGCAGTGCTCCACCGGAGACTGAAGCTTTCTTT	CSAPPETEAFF
12	TRBD1	TRBV6-5	NA	TRBJ2-7	TGTGCTACGACAGGGGTTCGGAAAGAGCAGTACTTC	CATTGVRKEQYF
14	NA	TRBV5-1	NA	TRBJ1-1	TGCGCCAGCAGCCCCCCCGACAGAAAGTCTGAAGCTTTCTTT	CASSPPDRKSEAFF
14	TRBD1	TRBV27	NA	TRBJ1-4	TGTGCCAGCAGCCAGACAGGGGGTTACGAAAAACTGTTTTTT	CASSQTGGYEKLFF
13	NA	TRBV5-1	NA	TRBJ1-2	TGCGCCAGCAGCTTAGGATCTGCGGATGGCTACACCTTC	CASSLGSADGYTF
16	NA	TRBV4-1	NA	TRBJ1-5	TGCGCCAGCAGCCAAGCCGGACAGCGTATCGATCAGCCCCAGCATTTT	CASSQAGQRIDQPQHF
15	NA	TRBV10-3	NA	TRBJ1-2	TGTGCCATCAGTGAGGACGGGGGAGCTAACTATGGCTACACCTTC	CAISEDGGANYGYTF
18	TRBD1	TRBV27	once	TRBJ1-2	TGTGCCAGCAGAGGTTATAGGGGACAGGGATATATTTCCTATGGCTACACCTTC	CASRGYRGQGYISYGYTF